Shown below are 23 T cell receptor beta chains from a single sample sequenced in a study of T-cell reconstitution after alpha-beta-depleted transplantation in children (dated by TCRdb to between 2015 and 2016). The treatment or condition tag for this specimen amounts to: allogeneic hematopoietic cell transplantation with graft depleted of TCRalphabeta T cells and CD19 B cells. Libraries were prepared through PCR. The instrument given in TCRdb is Illumina HiSeq 2500. TCR library preparation used molecular barcoding, with unique molecular identifiers applied to normalize quantification of the TCRbeta repertoire. Clones were called with MiXCR by TCRdb after fastp trimmed the public reads at Q25, and only in-frame beta chains were retained. Every distinct CDR3 protein forms one entry, paired with its most common genes and DNA. The sample table shows 350,000 to 500,000 distinct CDR3 sequences, and 43% are seen once. 27% of the sample rests with the top ten.

The material sequenced was PBMCs, taken before TCRalphabeta/CD19-depleted stem cell transplant. These receptors were taken from a girl aged 2 to 9 with aplastic anemia, due to receive a stem cell transplant.

The gene calls are TRBV7-2 and TRBJ2-4; 8 positions match TRBD1. Germline V gene lookup returns CDR1 SGHTA and CDR2 FQGNSA. This CDR3 comprises 15 residues. J lost 7 bases, V lost 2 bases, and 7 bases had no gene match. The CDR3 loop reads CASSLTRGRSNIQYF. CDR3 coding DNA: TGTGCCAGCAGCTTAACCAGGGGGCGCTCGAACATTCAGTACTTC.

There are many counts of this clonotype. The V call is TRBV4-1, the J call TRBJ2-1, with 9 nucleotides matching TRBD1. Germline V gives CDR1 MGHRA, CDR2 YSYEKL. With V trimmed by 2 bases and J by 6 bases, 11 bases remained unmatched. This CDR3 is 17 amino acids long. The DNA for the CDR3 is TGCGCCAGCAGCCAACACCAGCTACAGGGGGCTCGCAATGAGCAGTTCTTC. Amino acid sequence: CASSQHQLQGARNEQFF.

This clonotype was found a few times. The V gene is TRBV3-1, the J gene TRBJ1-1; D is undetermined. Trimming removed 9 bases from V and 2 bases from J, with 13 bases in between. Germline CDR1 reads LGHDT; CDR2 reads YNNKEL (reference sequence). This CDR3 is built from 13 residues. CDR3 coding DNA: TGTGCCAGTACCGAGACTGCCAACACTGAAGCTTTCTTT. It is translated as CASTETANTEAFF.

This chain uses TRBV20-1 with TRBJ2-2, with 11 bases that match TRBD2. Germline lookup yields CDR1 DFQATT and CDR2 SNEGSKA (reference sequence). This CDR3 has 16 residues. J lost 0 bases, V lost 5 bases, and 5 bases had no gene match. The CDR3 region has the DNA TGCAGTGCTCGAATTAGCGGGAGGGCGAACACCGGGGAGCTGTTTTTT. As protein: CSARISGRANTGELFF.

In its sample, this clonotype was seen a few times. The chain uses TRBV7-2 and TRBJ2-7; perhaps D is TRBD1 or TRBD2 (5 bases each). In germline, CDR1 is SGHTA, CDR2 FQGNSA. The germline V and J ends were trimmed by 2 bases and 4 bases, with 12 bases remaining between them. The CDR3 sequence is 14 residues long. As DNA, the CDR3 is TGTGCCAGCAGCTTATATGGAGGACAATACGAGCAGTACTTC. This encodes CASSLYGGQYEQYF.

There are a few counts of this clonotype. V usage is TRBV5-5 and J usage is TRBJ1-5, with 11 nucleotides matching TRBD1. Trimming cost V 5 bases and J 4 bases; bases outside gene matches: 2. Germline V gives CDR1 SGHKS, CDR2 YYEKEE (reference sequence). CDR3 size: 14 residues. The chain's CDR3 is CASRGDRGNQPQHF. The CDR3 DNA sequence: TGTGCCAGCAGAGGGGACAGGGGGAATCAGCCCCAGCATTTT.

The J gene is TRBJ2-1, the V gene TRBV20-1; TRBD2 aligns across 8 bases. The CDR3 loop spans 14 amino acids. V trimming: 4 bases; J trimming: 4 bases; junction bases outside the gene matches: 6. Per the germline V gene, CDR1 is DFQATT and CDR2 is SNEGSKA (reference sequence). CDR3 residues: CSANFGGVYNEQFF. The CDR3 DNA reads as TGCAGTGCTAACTTCGGGGGGGTGTACAATGAGCAGTTCTTC.

This clonotype has only one observation. Since a much larger clone is just one base distant, this may be a read error. The chain joins TRBV29-1 to TRBJ2-7; 10 bases are shared with TRBD2. CDR1 is SQVTM and CDR2 is ANQGSEA in the germline V gene. The length of the CDR3 is 15 residues. V lost 8 bases to trimming and J lost 6 bases; unmatched junction nucleotides: 16. The CDR3 spells CSPPRLAGSTCEQYF. CDR3 bases: TGCAGCCCTCCTCGACTAGCGGGTTCTACCTGCGAGCAGTACTTC.

V is TRBV7-6 and J is TRBJ2-7; 9 positions agree with TRBD1. Germline V CDR1 and CDR2: SGHVS, FNYEAQ. Trimming took 0 bases from V and 4 from J; bases not matched to a gene: 7. The CDR3 covers 16 residues. For the CDR3, the DNA is TGTGCCAGCAGCTTAGCCCCTCCGGGACAGGGTTACGAGCAGTACTTC. Amino acid sequence: CASSLAPPGQGYEQYF.

The J gene is TRBJ2-7, the V gene TRBV5-1; D unresolved. The CDR3 spans 14 residues. Trimming stripped 0 bases from V and 1 base from J, with 8 bases between. The germline gives CDR1 SGHRS, CDR2 YFSETQ. This CDR3 is CASSLAVDSYEQYF. CDR3 sequence (DNA): TGCGCCAGCAGCTTGGCAGTGGATTCCTACGAGCAGTACTTC.

This clonotype was seen a single time. The chain links TRBV20-1 to TRBJ2-1; TRBD1 is a possible D gene (6 bases). The CDR3 sequence is 12 residues long. V was shortened by 5 bases and J by 6 bases, with 11 bases between the two germline ends. The V gene's germline CDR1 is DFQATT and CDR2 SNEGSKA (reference sequence). This CDR3 is CSAPRGVNEQFF. The CDR3, as DNA: TGCAGTGCTCCCAGGGGTGTCAATGAGCAGTTCTTC.

The genes are TRBV4-2 and TRBJ2-7; the D call may be TRBD1 or TRBD2 (5 bases each). Per germline, CDR1 LGHNA and CDR2 YNFKEQ. The CDR3 consists of 13 residues. Trimming stripped 4 bases from V and 6 bases from J, with 13 bases between. The CDR3 loop reads CASSPGTVCEQYF. CDR3 in DNA: TGTGCCAGCAGCCCCGGGACGGTCTGCGAGCAGTACTTC.

The J gene is TRBJ1-4, the V gene TRBV21-1; the table's TRBD1 call for D was not verified on the DNA. TRBV21-1 is a recognized pseudogene. The CDR3 runs to 13 residues. CDR3 nucleotides: TGTGCCAGAACCGGGATCGTGGGTGAAAAACTGTTTTTT. Protein sequence: CARTGIVGEKLFF.

This clonotype occurred once. This rearrangement joins TRBV7-3 to TRBJ2-3; 8 bases are a match to TRBD1. The CDR3 is 14 amino acids. The junction had 7 bases not matched to a gene; V was cut back by 5 bases and J by 6 bases. Germline CDR1 is SGHTA and CDR2 is FQGTGA. The CDR3 sequence: CASSLGQGVDTQYF. The CDR3 region has the DNA TGTGCCAGCAGCCTAGGACAGGGAGTGGATACGCAGTATTTT.

This clonotype was observed many times. The chain joins TRBV5-1 to TRBJ1-2; D gene unclear. The CDR3 is 12 amino acids. The germline V gene has CDR1 SGHRS and CDR2 YFSETQ. V was cut by 0 bases and J by 8 bases, with 8 bases left in between. As DNA, the CDR3 is TGCGCCAGCAGCTTGGAGGGATTCGGCTACACCTTC. Its translation is CASSLEGFGYTF.

This clonotype was detected a few times. The chain is built from TRBV7-2 and TRBJ2-3; D not certain. The CDR3 has 12 amino acids. Germline V gives CDR1 SGHTA, CDR2 FQGNSA. V was pared by 4 bases and J by 11 bases, with 13 bases between. The CDR3 is CASSSPLNKQYF. The DNA of the CDR3 is TGTGCCAGCAGCTCCCCATTGAATAAGCAGTATTTT.

This clonotype is a singleton in its sample. The chain joins TRBV20-1 to TRBJ2-5; D unclear. CDR3 length equals 13 residues. The V gene's germline CDR1 is DFQATT and CDR2 SNEGSKA (reference sequence). V was clipped by 2 bases and J by 7 bases, with 14 bases between them. DNA of the CDR3: TGCAGTGCTAGAAGGGCCCCCCTGGGGACCCAGTACTTC. Translated, it gives CSARRAPLGTQYF.

This clonotype was detected a few times. The chain couples TRBV20-1 to TRBJ1-1; D is unclear. The germline V and J ends were trimmed by 6 bases and 0 bases, with 11 bases remaining between them. The germline V gene encodes CDR1 DFQATT and CDR2 SNEGSKA (reference sequence). The CDR3 is made up of 13 amino acids. The CDR3 DNA is TGCAGTGCCGACTCTTTCATGAACACTGAAGCTTTCTTT. Translated, it gives CSADSFMNTEAFF.

Ten or more counts support this clonotype. The chain combines TRBV7-2 with TRBJ2-1; 7 bases fit TRBD1. With 2 bases clipped from V and 8 bases from J, the junction kept 6 bases outside the gene matches. The CDR3 extends over 14 amino acids. Germline V gene lookup returns CDR1 SGHTA and CDR2 FQGNSA. This chain's CDR3 is CASSLRYRGHEQFF. The CDR3 DNA is TGTGCCAGCAGCTTAAGGTACAGGGGCCATGAGCAGTTCTTC.

The chain couples TRBV27 to TRBJ2-6; D is ambiguous. The CDR3 sequence is 15 residues long. Germline CDR1 and CDR2: MNHEY and SMNVEV (reference sequence). Trimming pared 2 bases from V and 0 bases from J, leaving 5 bases between. The DNA of the CDR3 is TGTGCCAGCAGTTTACGGACCTCTGGGGCCAACGTCCTGACTTTC. Amino acids: CASSLRTSGANVLTF.

This clonotype came up once. The V gene is TRBV7-9, the J gene TRBJ2-1; 10 positions match TRBD1. V shed 5 bases and J 5 bases; nucleotides not matched to a gene: 6. CDR3 length equals 15 residues. Germline values: CDR1 SEHNR, CDR2 FQNEAQ (reference sequence). The chain's CDR3 is CASSQLGQGNNEQFF. DNA for the CDR3: TGTGCCAGCAGCCAATTGGGACAGGGGAACAATGAGCAGTTCTTC.

This rearrangement joins TRBV30 to TRBJ2-1; 9 nucleotides line up with TRBD2. V gave up 7 bases and J gave up 0 bases; unmatched junction bases: 10. CDR1 GTSNPN and CDR2 SVGIG come from the germline V gene (reference sequence). This CDR3 is built from 16 residues. The CDR3 region is CASCLDSGSSYNEQFF. CDR3 DNA: TGTGCCTCCTGCCTGGATAGCGGGAGCTCCTACAATGAGCAGTTCTTC.

The J gene is TRBJ2-2, the V gene TRBV29-1; D is unclear. CDR3 length equals 14 residues. Germline V gene data show CDR1 as SQVTM and CDR2 as ANQGSEA. The V end was cut by 1 base, the J end by 2 bases, with 8 bases between. The CDR3 reads CSVEVYGNTGELFF. The CDR3 DNA is TGCAGCGTTGAAGTATATGGTAACACCGGGGAGCTGTTTTTT.